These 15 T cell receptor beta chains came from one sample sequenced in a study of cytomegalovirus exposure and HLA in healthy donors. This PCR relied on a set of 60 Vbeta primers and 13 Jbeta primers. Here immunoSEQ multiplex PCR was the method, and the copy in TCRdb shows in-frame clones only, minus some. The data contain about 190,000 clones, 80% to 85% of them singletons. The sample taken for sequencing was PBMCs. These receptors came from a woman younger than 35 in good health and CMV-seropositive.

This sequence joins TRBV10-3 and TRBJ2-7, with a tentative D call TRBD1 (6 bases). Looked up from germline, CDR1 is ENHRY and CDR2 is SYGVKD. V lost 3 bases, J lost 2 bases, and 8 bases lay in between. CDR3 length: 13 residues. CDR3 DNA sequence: TGTGCCATCAGTGAAGGGGGACCCTACGAGCAGTACGTC. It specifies CAISEGGPYEQYV.

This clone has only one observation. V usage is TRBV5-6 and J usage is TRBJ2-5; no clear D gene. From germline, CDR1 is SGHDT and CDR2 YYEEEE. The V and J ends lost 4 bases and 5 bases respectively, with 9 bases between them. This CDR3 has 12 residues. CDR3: CASSLVQETQYF. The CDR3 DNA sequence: TGTGCCAGCAGCCTGGTCCAGGAGACCCAGTACTTC.

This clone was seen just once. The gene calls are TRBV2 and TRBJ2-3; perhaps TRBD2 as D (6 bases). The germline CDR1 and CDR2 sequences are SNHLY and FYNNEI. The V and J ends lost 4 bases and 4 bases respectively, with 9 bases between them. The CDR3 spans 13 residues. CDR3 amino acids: CASSGLVADTQYF. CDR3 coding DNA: TGTGCCAGCAGTGGACTAGTAGCAGATACGCAGTATTTT. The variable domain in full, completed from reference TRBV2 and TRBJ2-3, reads EPEVTQTPSHQVTQMGQEVILRCVPISNHLYFYWYRQILGQKVEFLVSFYNNEISEKSEIFDDQFSVERPDGSNFTLKIRSTKLEDSAMYFCASSGLVADTQYFGPGTRLTVL.

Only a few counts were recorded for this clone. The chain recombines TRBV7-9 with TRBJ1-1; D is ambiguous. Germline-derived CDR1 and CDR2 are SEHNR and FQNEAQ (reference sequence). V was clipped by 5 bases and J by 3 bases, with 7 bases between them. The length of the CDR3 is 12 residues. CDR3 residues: CASSTAYTEAFF. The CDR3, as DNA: TGTGCCAGCAGCACAGCATACACTGAAGCTTTCTTT.

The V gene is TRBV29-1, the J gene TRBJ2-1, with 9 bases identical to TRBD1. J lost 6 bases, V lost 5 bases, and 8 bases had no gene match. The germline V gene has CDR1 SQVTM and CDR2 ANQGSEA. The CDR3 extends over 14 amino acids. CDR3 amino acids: CSVSAGQGSNEQFF. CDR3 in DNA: TGCAGCGTTTCCGCGGGACAGGGCTCCAATGAGCAGTTCTTC.

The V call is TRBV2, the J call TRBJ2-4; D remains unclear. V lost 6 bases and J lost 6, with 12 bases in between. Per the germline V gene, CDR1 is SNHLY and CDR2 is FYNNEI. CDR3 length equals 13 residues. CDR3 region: CASSQSVGNIQYF. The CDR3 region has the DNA TGTGCCAGCAGCCAAAGCGTAGGAAACATTCAGTACTTC.

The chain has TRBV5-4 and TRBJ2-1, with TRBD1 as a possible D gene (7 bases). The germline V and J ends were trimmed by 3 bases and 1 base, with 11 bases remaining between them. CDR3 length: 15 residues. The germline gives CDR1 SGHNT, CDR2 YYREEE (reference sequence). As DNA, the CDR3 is TGTGCCAGCAGCTCTCAGGGGGGTTCCTACAATGAGCAGTTCTTC. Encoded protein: CASSSQGGSYNEQFF.

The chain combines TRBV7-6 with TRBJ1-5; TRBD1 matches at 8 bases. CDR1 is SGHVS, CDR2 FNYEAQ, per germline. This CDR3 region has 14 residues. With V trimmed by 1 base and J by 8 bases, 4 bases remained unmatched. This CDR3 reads CASSLGTGTEPQHF. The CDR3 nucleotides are TGTGCCAGCAGCTTAGGGACAGGGACAGAGCCCCAGCATTTT.

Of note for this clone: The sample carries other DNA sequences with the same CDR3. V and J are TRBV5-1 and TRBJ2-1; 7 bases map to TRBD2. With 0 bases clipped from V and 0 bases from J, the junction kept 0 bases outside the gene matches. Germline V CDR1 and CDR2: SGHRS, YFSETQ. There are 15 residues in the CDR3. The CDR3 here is CASSLGGGSYNEQFF. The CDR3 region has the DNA TGCGCCAGCAGCTTGGGCGGGGGCTCCTACAATGAGCAGTTCTTC.

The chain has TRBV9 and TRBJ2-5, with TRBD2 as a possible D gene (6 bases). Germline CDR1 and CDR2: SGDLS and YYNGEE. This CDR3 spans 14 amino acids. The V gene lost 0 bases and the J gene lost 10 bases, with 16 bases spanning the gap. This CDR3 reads CASSVAQEGSFQYF. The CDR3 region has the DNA TGTGCCAGCAGCGTAGCTCAGGAGGGCTCCTTCCAGTACTTC.

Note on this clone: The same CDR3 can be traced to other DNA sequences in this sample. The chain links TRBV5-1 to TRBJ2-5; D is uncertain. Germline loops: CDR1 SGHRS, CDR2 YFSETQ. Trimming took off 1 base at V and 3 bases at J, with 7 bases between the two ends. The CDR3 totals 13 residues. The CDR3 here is CASSLSPEETQYF. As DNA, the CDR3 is TGCGCCAGCAGCTTGTCCCCGGAAGAGACCCAGTACTTC.

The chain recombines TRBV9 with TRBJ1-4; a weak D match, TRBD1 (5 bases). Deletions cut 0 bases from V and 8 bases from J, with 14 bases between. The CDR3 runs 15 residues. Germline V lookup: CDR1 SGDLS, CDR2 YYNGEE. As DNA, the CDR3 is TGTGCCAGCAGCGTAGATGGGGGACTCACCGAAAAACTGTTTTTT. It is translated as CASSVDGGLTEKLFF.

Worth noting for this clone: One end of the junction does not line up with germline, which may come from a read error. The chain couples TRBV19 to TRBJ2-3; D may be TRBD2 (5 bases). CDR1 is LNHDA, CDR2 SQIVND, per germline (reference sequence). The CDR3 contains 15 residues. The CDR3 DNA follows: TGTGCCAGTAGCATAGGGAGTTCCTTCCCAGATACGCAGTATTTT. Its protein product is CASSIGSSFPDTQYF. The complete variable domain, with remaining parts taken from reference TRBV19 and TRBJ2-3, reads DGGITQSPKYLFRKEGQNVTLSCEQNLNHDAMYWYRQDPGQGLRLIYYSQIVNDFQKGDIAEGYSVSREKKESFPLTVTSAQKNPTAFYLCASSIGSSFPDTQYFGPGTRLTVL.

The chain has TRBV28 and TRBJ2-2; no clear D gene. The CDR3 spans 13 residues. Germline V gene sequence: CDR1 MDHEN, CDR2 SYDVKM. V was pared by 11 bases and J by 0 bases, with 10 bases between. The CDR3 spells CALKPANTGELFF. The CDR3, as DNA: TGTGCCCTCAAACCAGCGAACACCGGGGAGCTGTTTTTT.

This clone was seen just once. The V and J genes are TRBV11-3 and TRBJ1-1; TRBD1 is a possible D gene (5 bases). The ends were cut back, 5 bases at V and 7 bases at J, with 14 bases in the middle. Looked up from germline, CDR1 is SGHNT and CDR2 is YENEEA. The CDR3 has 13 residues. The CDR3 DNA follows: TGTGCCAGCAGCCCTGGGGGAGGCCTTGAAGCTTTCTTT. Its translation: CASSPGGGLEAFF.